This T cell receptor beta chain comes out of a study of cytomegalovirus exposure and HLA in healthy donors. Looking at the study overall: Genetic ancestry analysis placed 75% to 85% of the approximately 390 donors that were genotyped in the Caucasian-associated cluster. Study outcomes and limitations: TCR beta sequences reportedly predicted most subjects' HLA-A and HLA-B alleles accurately. Cytomegalovirus association was listed for 164 TCR beta chains.

Concerning this clone: Its target is unknown.

Vbeta (60) and Jbeta (13) primers were used in the PCR. Clones were sequenced by immunoSEQ multiplex PCR, and TCRdb holds only the in-frame ones, with some missing. The sample lists under 200,000 clones, roughly 88% occurring once. Trimming took off 3 bases at V and 5 bases at J, with 6 bases between the two ends. This CDR3 comprises 12 residues. Germline V gene sequence: CDR1 SEHNR, CDR2 FQNEAQ (reference sequence). This chain links TRBV7-9 with TRBJ2-3; no reliable D call. The sequence came from a man younger than 35 in good health and CMV-seropositive. Sequencing input: PBMCs. Here the CDR3 DNA reads TGTGCCAGCAGCTTCCGGGTAGATACGCAGTATTTT. As protein: CASSFRVDTQYF.